A few counts support the clone carrying this TCR beta chain. Its matching antigen is unknown. This specimen comes from a study of cytotoxic CD8 clonotypes in ibrutinib-treated CLL. Study-level background: Partial responses numbered approximately 24 and complete responses 2; after a median around 68 months, roughly 15 stayed remitted and approximately twelve progressed. On average, each sample had 255,043 productive templates and more than 85,000 productive rearrangements.

Targeted sequencing depth ranged from 1 in 200,000 to 1 in 1 million T cells. Sequencing was performed with immunoSEQ multiplex PCR; in TCRdb, only in-frame clones are kept and a portion is missing. The sample contains roughly 51,000 clones, 53% of which appear only once. Points from the study as a whole: Clonality correlated strongly with circulating CD8+ T cells and exceeded age-matched healthy donors at baseline.

This sample comprised PBMCs, obtained after 12 months of ibrutinib treatment. The origin of this receptor is a human donor with chronic lymphocytic leukemia.

DNA of the CDR3: TGTGCCAGCAGTGAACCCCCGGCTACAGGGGGAACTAGCGGGAGCCACGAGCAGTACTTC. Protein sequence: CASSEPPATGGTSGSHEQYF. The chain has TRBV6-1 and TRBJ2-7; TRBD2 matches 11 bases. V gave up 2 bases and J gave up 5 bases; unmatched junction bases: 20. This CDR3 has 20 amino acids. Germline-derived CDR1 and CDR2 are MNHNS and SASEGT.